This passage covers 19 T cell receptor beta chains from one sample sequenced in a study of blood T cell repertoires in COVID-19. Clones were read by immunoSEQ multiplex PCR, and TCRdb kept only the in-frame ones, dropping some. The sample carries over 30,000 clones, over 80% recorded once. Input material: peripheral blood. These receptors were obtained from a human donor in a cohort sampled during active COVID-19.

The V and J genes are TRBV3-1 (or the pseudogene TRBV3-2) and TRBJ1-5; D unclear. Germline V gene sequence: CDR1 LGHDT, CDR2 YNNKEL (reference sequence). With 3 bases removed from V and 1 base from J, the gap between germline ends came to 13 bases. This CDR3 spans 16 amino acids. CDR3 amino acids: CASSHLEGSSNQPQHF. In DNA, the CDR3 is TGTGCCAGCAGCCATCTCGAGGGCTCCAGCAATCAGCCCCAGCATTTT.

CDR3 sequence reads: CASSFRQGSDRYGYTF. CDR3 nucleotide sequence: TGTGCCAGCAGCTTCCGACAGGGTTCAGATAGGTATGGCTACACCTTC. The chain is built from TRBV3-1 (or the pseudogene TRBV3-2) and TRBJ1-2; 7 positions match TRBD1. Germline trimming cut 5 bases from V and 5 bases from J; bases unmatched to any gene: 14. Germline assignment: CDR1 LGHDT and CDR2 YNNKEL (reference sequence). The CDR3 consists of 16 residues.

The genes are TRBV4-2 and TRBJ2-2, with D possibly matching TRBD1 (6 bases). Germline CDR1 LGHNA, CDR2 YNFKEQ. This CDR3 spans 15 amino acids. The V gene lost 2 bases and the J gene lost 3 bases, with 10 bases spanning the gap. The CDR3 protein is CASSQSDRDTGELFF. CDR3 coding DNA: TGTGCCAGCAGCCAATCGGACAGAGACACCGGGGAGCTGTTTTTT.

The rearrangement links TRBV19 to TRBJ2-1; 13 bases agree with TRBD2. CDR3 length: 15 amino acids. Germline assignment: CDR1 LNHDA and CDR2 SQIVND (reference sequence). Trimming took 4 bases from V and 9 from J; bases not matched to a gene: 6. In nucleotides, the CDR3 is TGTGCCAGTAGTAGAGGACTAGCGGGAGTTAGTGAGCAGTTCTTC. This sequence encodes CASSRGLAGVSEQFF.

The CDR3 DNA reads TGTGCCAGCAGGGCTCCCGGACTAGCGAGGGGCAATGAGCAGTTCTTC. The encoded protein is CASRAPGLARGNEQFF. V gene TRBV9 combines with J gene TRBJ2-1; 9 nucleotides match TRBD2. V shed 5 bases, J shed 6 bases, and the junction held 12 bases outside the gene matches. CDR1 is SGDLS, CDR2 YYNGEE, per germline. The CDR3 has 16 residues. Full variable domain (remainder filled in from reference TRBV9 and TRBJ2-1): DSGVTQTPKHLITATGQRVTLRCSPRSGDLSVYWYQQSLDQGLQFLIQYYNGEERAKGNILERFSAQQFPDLHSELNLSSLELGDSALYFCASRAPGLARGNEQFFGPGTRLTVL.

This clone was seen a handful of times. This sequence joins TRBV7-2 and TRBJ2-5; D remains unclear. V was clipped by 1 base and J by 1 base, with 7 bases between them. Looked up from germline, CDR1 is SGHTA and CDR2 is FQGNSA. CDR3 size: 14 residues. CDR3: CASSLGPVQETQYF. The CDR3 nucleotides are TGTGCCAGCAGCTTAGGCCCAGTCCAAGAGACCCAGTACTTC.

The chain couples TRBV6-6 to TRBJ2-1, with TRBD2 identical over 11 bases. The CDR3 loop spans 15 amino acids. Unmatched junction bases numbered 7, after V lost 6 bases and J lost 6 bases. CDR1 MNHNY and CDR2 SVGAGI come from the germline V gene (reference sequence). Here the CDR3 reads CASRDLAGGFNEQFF. As DNA, the CDR3 is TGTGCCAGCAGGGACCTAGCGGGAGGTTTCAATGAGCAGTTCTTC.

The V and J genes are TRBV30 and TRBJ1-3; no definite D call. Per the germline V gene, CDR1 is GTSNPN and CDR2 is SVGIG (reference sequence). Trimming stripped 4 bases from V and 0 bases from J, with 7 bases between. This CDR3 comprises 13 residues. CDR3 coding DNA: TGTGCCTGGACCAGGTCCTCTGGAAACACCATATATTTT. Translating it yields CAWTRSSGNTIYF. Variable domain in full (rest from reference TRBV30 and TRBJ1-3): SQTIHQWPATLVQPVGSPLSLECTVEGTSNPNLYWYRQAAGRGLQLLFYSVGIGQISSEVPQNLSASRPQDRQFILSSKKLLLSDSGFYLCAWTRSSGNTIYFGEGSWLTVV.

The CDR3 DNA sequence: TGTGCCAGCAGTGCGGGGACAGCTTTATCACCCCTCCACTTT. This gives the protein CASSAGTALSPLHF. This rearrangement joins TRBV2 to TRBJ1-6; TRBD1 matches 7 bases. The germline V gene has CDR1 SNHLY and CDR2 FYNNEI. The CDR3 runs 14 residues. Trimming cost V 4 bases and J 10 bases; bases outside gene matches: 7.

The chain recombines TRBV5-4 with TRBJ2-7; TRBD1 aligns across 10 bases. The CDR3 runs 15 residues. Per the germline V gene, CDR1 is SGHNT and CDR2 is YYREEE (reference sequence). V dropped 1 base and J dropped 3; count of bases not matched to a gene: 4. The CDR3 loop reads CASSLWDRGSYEQYF. The DNA for the CDR3 is TGTGCCAGCAGCTTGTGGGACAGGGGAAGCTACGAGCAGTACTTC. Supplemented by reference TRBV5-4 and TRBJ2-7, the full variable domain reads ETGVTQSPTHLIKTRGQQVTLRCSSQSGHNTVSWYQQALGQGPQFIFQYYREEENGRGNFPPRFSGLQFPNYSSELNVNALELDDSALYLCASSLWDRGSYEQYFGPGTRLTVT.

This clone has only one observation. The chain is built from TRBV10-3 and TRBJ2-1; a possible D gene is TRBD2 (6 bases). Germline lookup yields CDR1 ENHRY and CDR2 SYGVKD. The CDR3 covers 13 residues. Trimming left V 6 bases short and J 6 bases short, with 12 bases between. Here the CDR3 DNA reads TGTGCCATCAGGGTGGACGGGGGCAATGAGCAGTTCTTC. This sequence encodes CAIRVDGGNEQFF.

This chain connects TRBV12-3 or TRBV12-4 to TRBJ1-2, with 7 bases lining up with TRBD1. After removal of 6 bases from V and 6 bases from J, the junction contained 7 bases not matched to a gene. This CDR3 has 13 amino acids. CDR3: CASSSGTVNGYTF. Here the CDR3 DNA reads TGTGCCAGCAGCTCCGGGACAGTAAATGGCTACACCTTC.

The chain employs TRBV6-2 or TRBV6-3 and TRBJ2-7; a possible D gene is TRBD2 (6 bases). V was clipped by 5 bases and J by 3 bases, with 11 bases between them. Germline-derived CDR1 and CDR2 are MNHEY and SVGEGT. The CDR3 covers 13 residues. This chain's CDR3 is CASSDGTYYEQYF. The CDR3 coding sequence is TGTGCCAGCAGTGACGGGACTTACTACGAGCAGTACTTC.

This chain uses TRBV21-1 with TRBJ1-1; the D call of TRBD1 is as the table states it, not checked on the DNA. TRBV21-1 is recorded as a pseudogene. The CDR3 length is 15 residues. CDR3 loop: CASSKGGHPNTEAFF. CDR3 sequence (DNA): TGTGCCAGCAGCAAAGGGGGCCATCCGAACACTGAAGCTTTCTTT.

The chain combines TRBV29-1 with TRBJ1-1, with TRBD1 identical over 11 bases. The CDR3 has 15 residues. CDR1 and CDR2 from the germline V gene are SQVTM and ANQGSEA. V shed 6 bases, J shed 3 bases, and the junction held 9 bases outside the gene matches. CDR3 nucleotides: TGCAGCGTCGCTTGGACAGGGGGCAGGTACACTGAAGCTTTCTTT. This translates into CSVAWTGGRYTEAFF.

The chain links TRBV20-1 to TRBJ2-5; a weak D match, TRBD1 (5 bases). Germline V lookup: CDR1 DFQATT, CDR2 SNEGSKA (reference sequence). V shed 3 bases and J shed 4 bases, with 15 bases lying between them. The CDR3 contains 14 residues. In DNA, the CDR3 is TGCAGTGCTAGTCGAAGGGGCGTGGGAGAGACCCAGTACTTC. As protein: CSASRRGVGETQYF.

V and J are TRBV20-1 and TRBJ2-1; TRBD1 agrees at 11 bases. This CDR3 comprises 15 residues. Germline V gene sequence: CDR1 DFQATT, CDR2 SNEGSKA (reference sequence). Trimming cost V 3 bases and J 7 bases; bases outside gene matches: 8. CDR3 region: CSASHRTGGYNEQFF. The DNA of the CDR3 is TGCAGTGCTAGTCACCGGACAGGGGGCTATAATGAGCAGTTCTTC.

The V and J genes are TRBV29-1 and TRBJ2-1; D ambiguous. Trimming removed 3 bases from V and 0 bases from J, with 9 bases in between. Germline-derived CDR1 and CDR2 are SQVTM and ANQGSEA. The CDR3 contains 14 residues. CDR3 bases: TGCAGCGTTGATCGCGTGAGCTCCTACAATGAGCAGTTCTTC. This translates into CSVDRVSSYNEQFF.

The chain employs TRBV7-9 and TRBJ2-1; a weak D match, TRBD2 (5 bases). Deletions cut 0 bases from V and 0 bases from J, with 9 bases between. From germline, CDR1 is SEHNR and CDR2 FQNEAQ (reference sequence). This CDR3 has 16 amino acids. CDR3 sequence (DNA): TGTGCCAGCAGCTTAGCGGAGGTGAGCTCCTACAATGAGCAGTTCTTC. This encodes CASSLAEVSSYNEQFF. The full variable domain, its missing parts supplied by reference TRBV7-9 and TRBJ2-1, is DTGVSQNPRHKITKRGQNVTFRCDPISEHNRLYWYRQTLGQGPEFLTYFQNEAQLEKSRLLSDRFSAERPKGSFSTLEIQRTEQGDSAMYLCASSLAEVSSYNEQFFGPGTRLTVL.